The rows below give T cell receptor beta chains drawn from one sample of a study of control samples from healthy donors and cancer patients. Data came from immunoSEQ multiplex PCR; TCRdb stores just in-frame clones and leaves some out. Among more than 95,000 clones listed, about 83% were seen once. Sequenced: blood. Receptors originate from a woman in her fifties or sixties in good health. Each CDR3 is given with its conserved first and last residue. Fields, in order: D gene, clone size, J gene, V gene, CDR3 length, CDR3 DNA, CDR3 protein. D genes are given only for firm matches. Rows may omit the clone size; those that give it use once, few, many or a size class.

D: TRBD2; size: NA; J: TRBJ2-3; V: TRBV10-3; length: 12; DNA: TGTGCCACCGGGGACTACTCAGATACGCAGTATTTT; CDR3: CATGDYSDTQYF
D: TRBD1; size: NA; J: TRBJ1-5; V: TRBV6-2/TRBV6-3; length: 16; DNA: TGTGCCAGCAGTTACTGGCAGGGGGCAGGTAATCAGCCCCAGCATTTT; CDR3: CASSYWQGAGNQPQHF
D: NA; size: NA; J: TRBJ2-4; V: TRBV4-3; length: 15; DNA: TGCGCCAGCAGCCAAAGTGACAGGGCCAAAAACATTCAGTACTTC; CDR3: CASSQSDRAKNIQYF
D: TRBD1; size: few; J: TRBJ2-1; V: TRBV15; length: 15; DNA: TGTGCCACCAGCAGAGGGGACAGGGGAACCAATGAGCAGTTCTTC; CDR3: CATSRGDRGTNEQFF
D: TRBD1; size: NA; J: TRBJ2-5; V: TRBV5-1; length: 14; DNA: TGCGCCAGCAGCTTAGGGACAGGGGTAGAGACCCAGTACTTC; CDR3: CASSLGTGVETQYF
D: TRBD2; size: NA; J: TRBJ2-5; V: TRBV4-2; length: 15; DNA: TGTGCCAGCAGCCAAGCGGGAGGAGAAAAAGAGACCCAGTACTTC; CDR3: CASSQAGGEKETQYF
D: TRBD1; size: few; J: TRBJ1-2; V: TRBV19; length: 13; DNA: TGTGCCAGTAGTATCGAGACAGGGTACGGCTACACCTTC; CDR3: CASSIETGYGYTF
D: NA; size: NA; J: TRBJ1-5; V: TRBV27; length: 13; DNA: TGTGCCAGCAGTTTAGGGGTCGGGCAGCCCCAGCATTTT; CDR3: CASSLGVGQPQHF
D: TRBD1; size: NA; J: TRBJ2-4; V: TRBV19; length: 19; DNA: TGTGCCAGTAGTATAGTATTTACATCTGGGCAGGGGGACAAAAACATTCAGTACTTC; CDR3: CASSIVFTSGQGDKNIQYF
D: TRBD2; size: NA; J: TRBJ2-3; V: TRBV7-3; length: 15; DNA: TGTGCCAGCAGCCCCAATAGCGGGTCAACAGATACGCAGTATTTT; CDR3: CASSPNSGSTDTQYF
D: NA; size: NA; J: TRBJ2-3; V: TRBV5-1; length: 15; DNA: TGCGCCAGCAGCTTGGTGGGACTGAGCACAGATACGCAGTATTTT; CDR3: CASSLVGLSTDTQYF
D: NA; size: NA; J: TRBJ1-5; V: TRBV28; length: 10; DNA: TGTGCCAGCAGTGATCAGCCCCAGCATTTT; CDR3: CASSDQPQHF
D: TRBD2; size: NA; J: TRBJ2-2; V: TRBV11-3; length: 16; DNA: TGTGCCAGCAGCTCCTTTTCTAGCGGGGGCTCCGGGGAGCTGTTTTTT; CDR3: CASSSFSSGGSGELFF
D: NA; size: NA; J: TRBJ2-7; V: TRBV27; length: 14; DNA: TGTGCCAGCAGCCCTAACGGGGTAGGGTACGAGCAGTACTTC; CDR3: CASSPNGVGYEQYF
D: NA; size: NA; J: TRBJ1-1; V: TRBV28; length: 14; DNA: TGTGCCAGCAGTTCCCTCCGGGGCAACACTGAAGCTTTCTTT; CDR3: CASSSLRGNTEAFF
D: TRBD2; size: NA; J: TRBJ2-1; V: TRBV7-8; length: 17; DNA: TGTGCCAGCAGCACTTCCCGGACTAGCGGGAGATACAATGAGCAGTTCTTC; CDR3: CASSTSRTSGRYNEQFF
D: NA; size: NA; J: TRBJ1-3; V: TRBV7-8; length: 12; DNA: TGTGCCAGCAGCTTCGTAGCGGACACCATATATTTT; CDR3: CASSFVADTIYF
D: NA; size: NA; J: TRBJ1-4; V: TRBV4-2; length: 14; DNA: TGTGCCAGCAGCCAAGAAGGGTTTGGTGAAAAACTGTTTTTT; CDR3: CASSQEGFGEKLFF
D: NA; size: NA; J: TRBJ1-5; V: TRBV19; length: 14; DNA: TGTGCCAGTAGTATGGGGTATGGTAATCAGCCCCAGCATTTT; CDR3: CASSMGYGNQPQHF
D: TRBD2; size: NA; J: TRBJ2-5; V: TRBV30; length: 16; DNA: TGTGCTGTGTCATTTTCTAGCGGAGGCATTGGGGAGACCCAGTACTTC; CDR3: CAVSFSSGGIGETQYF
D: NA; size: NA; J: TRBJ1-6; V: TRBV10-2; length: 14; DNA: TGCGCCAGCAGTGAGACAGTAAATAATTCACCCCTCCACTTT; CDR3: CASSETVNNSPLHF
D: TRBD1; size: NA; J: TRBJ1-6; V: TRBV28; length: 18; DNA: TGTGCCAGCAGTCCGGGACAGGGTGGGAGCTCCTATAATTCACCCCTCCACTTT; CDR3: CASSPGQGGSSYNSPLHF
D: NA; size: NA; J: TRBJ1-1; V: TRBV12-3/TRBV12-4; length: 13; DNA: TGTGCCAGCAGCCCTGGGACCCCTGAGAAGGCTTTCTTT; CDR3: CASSPGTPEKAFF
D: NA; size: NA; J: TRBJ1-5; V: TRBV5-1; length: 13; DNA: TGCGCCAGCAGCTCCTCCGGGGATCAGCCCCAGCATTTT; CDR3: CASSSSGDQPQHF
D: NA; size: NA; J: TRBJ2-7; V: TRBV6-5; length: 13; DNA: TGTGCCAGCAGTTACGCCCCAGAAAGCGAGCAGTACTTC; CDR3: CASSYAPESEQYF
D: NA; size: NA; J: TRBJ1-6; V: TRBV5-1; length: 15; DNA: TGCGCCAGCAGCTTGGGGGGGGACATTAATTCACCCCTCCACTTT; CDR3: CASSLGGDINSPLHF
D: NA; size: NA; J: TRBJ2-5; V: TRBV10-3; length: 11; DNA: TGTGCCATCAGTGGAGGAGAAACCCAGTACTTC; CDR3: CAISGGETQYF
D: NA; size: NA; J: TRBJ2-3; V: TRBV3-1/TRBV3-2; length: 16; DNA: TGTGCCAGACTTTTACGCCCAGTAACGACCACAGATACGCAGTATTTT; CDR3: CARLLRPVTTTDTQYF
D: NA; size: NA; J: TRBJ1-2; V: TRBV14; length: 13; DNA: TGTGCCAGCAGCCAGGGTCCTCTCTATGGCTACACCTTC; CDR3: CASSQGPLYGYTF
D: NA; size: many; J: TRBJ2-3; V: TRBV5-6; length: 13; DNA: TGTGCCAGCAGCTGGGGGTCGGGGGATACGCAGTATTTT; CDR3: CASSWGSGDTQYF
D: NA; size: NA; J: TRBJ2-7; V: TRBV7-9; length: 13; DNA: TGTGCCAGCAGTAAGGATCGGGCCGACGAGCAGTACTTC; CDR3: CASSKDRADEQYF
D: TRBD1; size: NA; J: TRBJ2-7; V: TRBV5-5; length: 14; DNA: TGTGCCAGCACCGGGACAGGGACCTCCTACGAGCAGTACTTC; CDR3: CASTGTGTSYEQYF
D: NA; size: NA; J: TRBJ1-5; V: TRBV15; length: 16; DNA: TGTGCCACCAGCAGAGATCGACTCGATAGCAATCAGCCCCAGCATTTT; CDR3: CATSRDRLDSNQPQHF
D: TRBD1; size: NA; J: TRBJ1-3; V: TRBV7-2; length: 16; DNA: TGTGCCAGCAGCTTAGCGCTGACAGGGTCTGGAAACACCATATATTTT; CDR3: CASSLALTGSGNTIYF
D: TRBD2; size: NA; J: TRBJ2-7; V: TRBV11-3; length: 15; DNA: TGTGCCAGCAGCCCTGGGACTAGCGGGCTATACGAGCAGTACTTC; CDR3: CASSPGTSGLYEQYF
D: NA; size: NA; J: TRBJ1-5; V: TRBV19; length: 16; DNA: TGTGCCAGTAGTACCAGGGCCTTCGGCCCCAATCAGCCCCAGCATTTT; CDR3: CASSTRAFGPNQPQHF
D: NA; size: NA; J: TRBJ1-1; V: TRBV15; length: 16; DNA: TGTGCCACCAGCAGAGGGCAGGGTCTGAGGAACACTGAAGCTTTCTTT; CDR3: CATSRGQGLRNTEAFF
D: NA; size: NA; J: TRBJ1-2; V: TRBV2; length: 13; DNA: TGTGCCAGCTCGGCAGGGCAACTATATGGCTACACCTTC; CDR3: CASSAGQLYGYTF
D: NA; size: once; J: TRBJ2-7; V: TRBV15; length: 15; DNA: TGTGCCACCAGCAGAGAGAGGGCAAGGGCCTACGAGCAGTACTTC; CDR3: CATSRERARAYEQYF
D: NA; size: NA; J: TRBJ1-2; V: TRBV7-2; length: 18; DNA: TGTGCCAGCAGCTTAGCGGGCACAGGATCTAACATTAACTATGGCTACACCTTC; CDR3: CASSLAGTGSNINYGYTF
D: TRBD1; size: NA; J: TRBJ1-2; V: TRBV5-1; length: 16; DNA: TGCGCCAGCAGCCCGGGACAGGCCCTTGGAGGTGGTGGCTACACCTTC; CDR3: CASSPGQALGGGGYTF